Listed below are T cell receptor beta chains from one sample, sequenced in a study of cytomegalovirus exposure and HLA in healthy donors. Clones were read by immunoSEQ multiplex PCR, and TCRdb kept only the in-frame ones, dropping some. The sample holds around 120,000 clones, 70% to 85% seen once. Sample: PBMCs. Receptors were obtained from a boy aged 2 to 9 in good health and CMV-seronegative. The CDR3 runs from the conserved cysteine through the conserved F or W.

j_call v_call cdr3_aa
TRBJ2-3 TRBV6-1 CASSEYRRPRRTDTQYF
TRBJ2-1 TRBV19 CASSASSLSYDEQFF
TRBJ1-1 TRBV6-5 CASSSSTVVRTEAFF
TRBJ1-6 TRBV4-3 CASSQDQENSPLHF
TRBJ2-1 TRBV5-1 CASSPTGGVEQFF
TRBJ1-6 TRBV2 CASSEGWRGSTYNSPLHF
TRBJ2-3 TRBV5-6 CASSDGQAYTDTQYF
TRBJ2-5 TRBV30 CAWTAGRISGSPRETQYF
TRBJ1-1 TRBV7-9 CASSLAVANTEAFF
TRBJ1-1 TRBV4-1 CASSQDPPTGTEAFF
TRBJ2-7 TRBV9 CASSQTGSSYEQYF
TRBJ1-2 TRBV7-8 CASSSDRGSYTF
TRBJ1-1 TRBV6-6 CASSPPGQGWKTEAFF
TRBJ2-1 TRBV6-4 CASSVTSNNEQFF
TRBJ2-1 TRBV6-4 CASSHGESYNEQFF
TRBJ1-5 TRBV28 CASRTTGRSNQPQHF
TRBJ1-3 TRBV25-1 CASSEGAGGRSGNTIYF
TRBJ2-7 TRBV30 CAWSVLWDRDLNEQYF
TRBJ2-5 TRBV7-3 CASSSPTSREYF
TRBJ2-7 TRBV18 CASSPIERGGREQYF
TRBJ2-1 TRBV25-1 CASVRGGNNEQFF
TRBJ2-3 TRBV6-1 CASKGRVTAGDTQYF
TRBJ1-1 TRBV2 CASSEGTGGTEAFF
TRBJ2-5 TRBV4-3 CASSQDRTGGLGETQYF
TRBJ2-5 TRBV5-1 CASSSRAGGQRETQYF
TRBJ2-1 TRBV5-1 CASSLADRNNEQFF
TRBJ2-3 TRBV30 CAWSEGQGAHTDTQYF
TRBJ1-2 TRBV2 CASSETGRDYGYTF
TRBJ1-2 TRBV19 CASSIGGQLYGYTF
TRBJ1-2 TRBV27 CASSLRWEGRKDYGYTF
TRBJ2-7 TRBV6-1 CASSEADSLYEQYF
TRBJ2-6 TRBV27 CASKPLAGANVLTF
TRBJ2-7 TRBV6-5 CASSYQGFSSYEQYF
TRBJ1-2 TRBV13 CASSFEGPSDGYTF
TRBJ2-7 TRBV9 CASSAPGGEQYF
TRBJ2-7 TRBV5-4 CASSLWTGGYEQYF
TRBJ2-6 TRBV5-5 CASSLFPGSGANVLTF
TRBJ1-2 TRBV6-5 CASTYVGGNYGYTF
TRBJ2-3 TRBV6-1 CAGGAGPESTDTQYF
TRBJ2-3 TRBV29-1 CSVEGGEPLISTDTQYF
TRBJ1-1 TRBV7-8 CASSPSQGDTEAFF
TRBJ1-1 TRBV9 CASSVGRGEAFF
TRBJ1-2 TRBV7-2 CASSQQGLANYGYTF
TRBJ2-7 TRBV27 CASSLRTAYEQYF
TRBJ2-1 TRBV4-3 CASSQETGGSYNEQFF
TRBJ1-1 TRBV9 CAGSAGRTGVTEAFF
TRBJ1-1 TRBV27 CASSLGGGGLNTEAFF
TRBJ1-5 TRBV4-2 CASSQDQRENQPQHF
TRBJ2-1 TRBV6-1 CASSEGQLEQFF
TRBJ2-2 TRBV14 CASSQDSGGEAGELFF
TRBJ1-1 TRBV6-1 CASTQDLQGGTEAFF
TRBJ1-1 TRBV6-6 CASSYTMSSSTEAFF